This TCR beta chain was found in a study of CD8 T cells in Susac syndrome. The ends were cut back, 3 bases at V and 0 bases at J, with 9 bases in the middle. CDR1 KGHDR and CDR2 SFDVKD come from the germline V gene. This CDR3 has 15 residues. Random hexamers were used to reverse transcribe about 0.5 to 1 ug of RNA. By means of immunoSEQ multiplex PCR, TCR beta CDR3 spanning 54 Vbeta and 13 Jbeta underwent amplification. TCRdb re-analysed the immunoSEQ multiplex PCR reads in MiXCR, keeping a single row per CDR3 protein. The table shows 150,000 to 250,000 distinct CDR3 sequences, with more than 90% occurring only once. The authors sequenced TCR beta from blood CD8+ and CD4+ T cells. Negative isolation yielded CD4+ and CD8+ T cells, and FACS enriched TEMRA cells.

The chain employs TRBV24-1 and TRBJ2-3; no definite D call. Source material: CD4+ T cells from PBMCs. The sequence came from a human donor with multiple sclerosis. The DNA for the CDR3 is TGTGCCACCAGTGATCCGACACTCAGCACAGATACGCAGTATTTT. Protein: CATSDPTLSTDTQYF.